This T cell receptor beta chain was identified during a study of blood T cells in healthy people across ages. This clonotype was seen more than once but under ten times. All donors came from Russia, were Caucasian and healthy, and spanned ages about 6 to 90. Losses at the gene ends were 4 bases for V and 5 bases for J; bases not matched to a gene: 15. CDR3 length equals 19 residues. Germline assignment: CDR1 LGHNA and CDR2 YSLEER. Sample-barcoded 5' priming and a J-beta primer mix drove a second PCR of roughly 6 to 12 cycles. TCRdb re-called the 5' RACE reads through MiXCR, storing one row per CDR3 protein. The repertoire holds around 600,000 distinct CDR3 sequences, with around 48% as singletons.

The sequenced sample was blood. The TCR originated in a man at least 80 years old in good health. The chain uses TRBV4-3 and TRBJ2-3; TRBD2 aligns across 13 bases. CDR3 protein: CASSLSIEPGLAGRDTQYF. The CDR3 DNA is TGCGCCAGCAGCCTCTCAATCGAACCGGGACTAGCGGGACGAGATACGCAGTATTTT.